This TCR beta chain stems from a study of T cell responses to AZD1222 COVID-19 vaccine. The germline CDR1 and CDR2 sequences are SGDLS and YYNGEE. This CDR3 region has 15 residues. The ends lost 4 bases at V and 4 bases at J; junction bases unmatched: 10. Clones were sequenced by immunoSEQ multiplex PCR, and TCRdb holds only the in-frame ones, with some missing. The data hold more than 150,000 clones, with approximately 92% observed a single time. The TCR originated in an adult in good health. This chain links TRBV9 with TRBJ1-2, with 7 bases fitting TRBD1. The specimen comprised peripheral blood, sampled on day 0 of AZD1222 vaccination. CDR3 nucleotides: TGTGCCAGCAGCCCAACAGGGGAGTTCGGCTATGGCTACACCTTC. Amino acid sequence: CASSPTGEFGYGYTF. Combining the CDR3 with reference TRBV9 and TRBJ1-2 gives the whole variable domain DSGVTQTPKHLITATGQRVTLRCSPRSGDLSVYWYQQSLDQGLQFLIQYYNGEERAKGNILERFSAQQFPDLHSELNLSSLELGDSALYFCASSPTGEFGYGYTFGSGTRLTVV.